The 25 T cell receptor beta chains below all came from one sample that was sequenced in a study of T cell changes during pregnancy in multiple sclerosis. The protocol was immunoSEQ multiplex PCR, while the TCRdb copy is restricted to in-frame clones and leaves out a portion. The sample yields about 38,000 clones, 91% seen once. The sequences come from CD8+ T cells from peripheral blood mononuclear cells, collected after pregnancy. These receptors came from a female donor with multiple sclerosis, enrolled in a pregnancy study.

The chain recombines TRBV28 with TRBJ1-1; D gene uncertain. This CDR3 is built from 16 residues. V was pared by 4 bases and J by 4 bases, with 19 bases between. Germline V lookup: CDR1 MDHEN, CDR2 SYDVKM. The CDR3 DNA is TGTGCCAGCAGTTATAACCCAGTCGATGCATCCACTGAAGCTTTCTTT. Protein product: CASSYNPVDASTEAFF.

The V gene is TRBV19, the J gene TRBJ2-1, with D tentatively TRBD1 (6 bases). The CDR3 contains 15 residues. V was pared by 3 bases and J by 9 bases, with 18 bases between. Germline V gene lookup returns CDR1 LNHDA and CDR2 SQIVND (reference sequence). DNA of the CDR3: TGTGCCAGTAGTATGTGGGCCCCGGACAGTCCTGAGCAGTTCTTC. This encodes CASSMWAPDSPEQFF.

The chain joins TRBV4-2 to TRBJ1-2, with TRBD1 matching 7 bases. Germline V gene data show CDR1 as LGHNA and CDR2 as YNFKEQ. The CDR3 is made up of 14 amino acids. V trimming: 0 bases; J trimming: 5 bases; junction bases outside the gene matches: 3. CDR3 residues: CASSQEVQGYGYTF. CDR3 nucleotide sequence: TGTGCCAGCAGCCAAGAAGTACAGGGGTATGGCTACACCTTC.

This chain connects TRBV9 to TRBJ1-1, with a weak D call TRBD1 (6 bases). V was trimmed by 0 bases and J by 1 base, leaving 10 bases between them. CDR1 and CDR2 from the germline V gene are SGDLS and YYNGEE. The CDR3 covers 15 residues. In nucleotides, the CDR3 is TGTGCCAGCAGCGTAGCGGGAGGGGGGAACACTGAAGCTTTCTTT. This encodes CASSVAGGGNTEAFF.

The gene calls are TRBV18 and TRBJ1-1; 11 bases are a match to TRBD1. The length of the CDR3 is 16 residues. The J segment lost 0 bases and the V segment lost 4 bases, leaving 4 bases of the junction unmatched. In germline, CDR1 is KGHSH, CDR2 LQKENI. CDR3 amino acids: CASSRDRGTMNTEAFF. The CDR3 region has the DNA TGTGCCAGCTCACGGGACAGGGGGACCATGAACACTGAAGCTTTCTTT.

The chain joins TRBV27 to TRBJ2-2; a possible D gene is TRBD1 (6 bases). Trimming removed 6 bases from V and 3 bases from J, with 14 bases in between. CDR1 is MNHEY, CDR2 SMNVEV, per germline (reference sequence). The length of the CDR3 is 15 residues. The CDR3 region has the DNA TGTGCCAGCAGCGCGAGGGGGAGATACACCGGGGAGCTGTTTTTT. Its protein is CASSARGRYTGELFF.

The chain has TRBV7-8 and TRBJ2-7; 15 bases align to TRBD2. Germline CDR1 SGHVS, CDR2 FQNEAQ. Trimming at V came to 5 bases and at J to 4 bases, leaving 6 bases not matched to a gene. The CDR3 loop spans 16 amino acids. The CDR3 region is CASSLWTSGGVYEQYF. The CDR3 DNA reads as TGTGCCAGCAGCCTCTGGACTAGCGGGGGGGTATACGAGCAGTACTTC.

V usage is TRBV5-1 and J usage is TRBJ2-3, with TRBD1 matching 7 bases. V trimming: 0 bases; J trimming: 3 bases; junction bases outside the gene matches: 4. CDR3 size: 15 residues. Germline values: CDR1 SGHRS, CDR2 YFSETQ. CDR3 in DNA: TGCGCCAGCAGCTTGGACGACAGGGAGACAGATACGCAGTATTTT. The encoded protein is CASSLDDRETDTQYF.

The chain links TRBV6-5 to TRBJ2-3, with D unresolved. The germline gives CDR1 MNHEY, CDR2 SVGAGI. This CDR3 is built from 12 residues. Trimming stripped 5 bases from V and 4 bases from J, with 7 bases between. CDR3 residues: CASSPSPDTQYF. The CDR3 coding sequence is TGTGCCAGCAGTCCCTCCCCAGATACGCAGTATTTT.

This chain uses TRBV18 with TRBJ1-2; D possibly corresponds to TRBD1 (6 bases). The CDR3 totals 14 residues. Germline V lookup: CDR1 KGHSH, CDR2 LQKENI. Trimming pared 2 bases from V and 4 bases from J, leaving 11 bases between. CDR3 in amino acids: CASSPESQGYGYTF. The CDR3 bases are TGTGCCAGCTCACCAGAATCACAGGGCTATGGCTACACCTTC.

The rearrangement uses TRBV28 and TRBJ2-1, with 9 nucleotides matching TRBD2. The CDR3 totals 17 residues. Germline values: CDR1 MDHEN, CDR2 SYDVKM. With V trimmed by 4 bases and J by 0 bases, 7 bases remained unmatched. In DNA, the CDR3 is TGTGCCAGCAGTTATCTGACTAGCGGTAGCTCCTACAATGAGCAGTTCTTC. This encodes CASSYLTSGSSYNEQFF.

V and J are TRBV19 and TRBJ2-1; 9 nucleotides line up with TRBD2. The length of the CDR3 is 15 residues. After removal of 3 bases from V and 6 bases from J, the junction contained 6 bases not matched to a gene. CDR1 is LNHDA and CDR2 is SQIVND in the germline V gene (reference sequence). CDR3 bases: TGTGCCAGTAGTATCTCAGCGGGAGGAGTCAATGAGCAGTTCTTC. Translated, it gives CASSISAGGVNEQFF.

This clone was observed a handful of times. V usage is TRBV27 and J usage is TRBJ1-6, with 9 bases fitting TRBD1. The V segment lost 5 bases and the J segment 9 bases; nucleotides outside the gene matches: 5. The germline CDR1 and CDR2 sequences are MNHEY and SMNVEV (reference sequence). The CDR3 loop spans 14 amino acids. CDR3 loop: CASSIRQGGSPLHF. The CDR3 nucleotides read TGTGCCAGCAGTATCAGACAGGGGGGTTCACCCCTCCACTTT.

This sequence joins TRBV7-2 and TRBJ1-5, with 7 positions matching TRBD1. This CDR3 has 15 residues. With V trimmed by 5 bases and J by 0 bases, 4 bases remained unmatched. Germline assignment: CDR1 SGHTA and CDR2 FQGNSA. CDR3 sequence: CASSPWDSSNQPQHF. The CDR3 DNA is TGTGCCAGCAGCCCTTGGGACAGTAGCAATCAGCCCCAGCATTTT.

This rearrangement joins TRBV9 to TRBJ2-1; D is possibly TRBD2 (6 bases). CDR3 size: 14 residues. Germline-derived CDR1 and CDR2 are SGDLS and YYNGEE. Trimming took 6 bases from V and 5 from J, leaving 15 bases between them. The CDR3 nucleotides read TGTGCCAGCACCGGGGGAGGAAGCCACAATGAGCAGTTCTTC. Its translation is CASTGGGSHNEQFF.

This chain connects TRBV9 to TRBJ2-3; 9 bases are shared with TRBD2. The V segment lost 3 bases and the J segment 1 base; nucleotides outside the gene matches: 0. Per germline, CDR1 SGDLS and CDR2 YYNGEE. There are 14 residues in the CDR3. The CDR3 coding sequence is TGTGCCAGCAGCGCTAGCGGGGGCACAGATACGCAGTATTTT. This codes for CASSASGGTDTQYF.

This clone is a singleton in its sample. This sequence joins TRBV9 and TRBJ2-2; no reliable D call. The CDR3 has 12 residues. V was trimmed by 1 base and J by 7 bases, leaving 5 bases between them. The germline V gene encodes CDR1 SGDLS and CDR2 YYNGEE. CDR3 nucleotide sequence: TGTGCCAGCAGCGTACAAAACGGGGAGCTGTTTTTT. Protein sequence: CASSVQNGELFF.

The chain's CDR3 is CATTSGGGAPDTQYF. The CDR3 DNA is TGTGCCACCACTTCTGGCGGGGGGGCCCCCGATACGCAGTATTTT. The chain recombines TRBV27 with TRBJ2-3; 9 bases are a match to TRBD2. Germline assignment: CDR1 MNHEY and CDR2 SMNVEV (reference sequence). The CDR3 is 15 amino acids. V trimming: 10 bases; J trimming: 6 bases; junction bases outside the gene matches: 14.

The J gene is TRBJ1-2, the V gene TRBV9, with 7 bases lining up with TRBD1. Trimming cost V 4 bases and J 10 bases; bases outside gene matches: 4. This CDR3 comprises 11 residues. CDR1 and CDR2 (germline): SGDLS, YYNGEE. Here the CDR3 reads CASSRDRVYTF. CDR3 in DNA: TGTGCCAGCAGCCGCGACAGGGTCTACACCTTC.

The genes are TRBV2 and TRBJ1-4; no reliable D call. The germline V gene encodes CDR1 SNHLY and CDR2 FYNNEI. V lost 3 bases to trimming and J lost 12 bases, with 14 bases between them. The length of the CDR3 is 13 residues. The CDR3 loop is CASSETGKMELFF. CDR3 sequence (DNA): TGTGCCAGCAGTGAGACGGGGAAGATGGAACTGTTTTTT. Variable domain in full (rest from reference TRBV2 and TRBJ1-4): EPEVTQTPSHQVTQMGQEVILRCVPISNHLYFYWYRQILGQKVEFLVSFYNNEISEKSEIFDDQFSVERPDGSNFTLKIRSTKLEDSAMYFCASSETGKMELFFGSGTQLSVL.

The J gene is TRBJ2-2, the V gene TRBV6-5; D possibly corresponds to TRBD2 (6 bases). From germline, CDR1 is MNHEY and CDR2 SVGAGI. V was trimmed by 6 bases and J by 4 bases, leaving 15 bases between them. The CDR3 sequence is 15 residues long. DNA for the CDR3: TGTGCCAGCAGCCCTATAGGAGGGCTCACCGGGGAGCTGTTTTTT. It encodes CASSPIGGLTGELFF.

This clone was observed a few times. Other nucleotide sequences from this sample produce the same CDR3. The rearrangement links TRBV29-1 to TRBJ2-7; tentatively, D is TRBD1 (8 bases). V was shortened by 7 bases and J by 8 bases, with 18 bases between the two germline ends. The germline CDR1 and CDR2 sequences are SQVTM and ANQGSEA. This CDR3 is built from 12 residues. The CDR3 nucleotides read TGCAGCGGTACTACAGGGGGGGGACAGCAGTACTTC. It translates to CSGTTGGGQQYF.

The chain links TRBV29-1 to TRBJ1-3; D is uncertain. CDR1 and CDR2 from the germline V gene are SQVTM and ANQGSEA. The CDR3 runs to 14 residues. V was shortened by 7 bases and J by 4 bases, with 17 bases between the two germline ends. The CDR3 loop is CSADPGRGGNTIYF. In nucleotides, the CDR3 is TGCAGCGCGGATCCGGGAAGAGGAGGAAACACCATATATTTT.

The V call is TRBV4-1, the J call TRBJ2-1, with 14 bases aligning to TRBD2. The CDR3 is 19 amino acids. CDR1 is MGHRA and CDR2 is YSYEKL in the germline V gene. The junction had 13 bases not matched to a gene; V was cut back by 3 bases and J by 6 bases. The CDR3 is CASSQRATSGRALGNEQFF. CDR3 nucleotide sequence: TGCGCCAGCAGCCAGAGGGCGACTAGCGGGAGGGCCCTAGGCAATGAGCAGTTCTTC.

This chain links TRBV7-9 with TRBJ1-4; 8 bases line up with TRBD1. After removal of 6 bases from V and 6 bases from J, the junction contained 3 bases not matched to a gene. Germline V gives CDR1 SEHNR, CDR2 FQNEAQ (reference sequence). This CDR3 region has 13 residues. The CDR3 coding sequence is TGTGCCAGCAGGCAGGGGGCAGATGAAAAACTGTTTTTT. Translated, it gives CASRQGADEKLFF.